This is a list of T cell receptor beta chains from one sample in a study of blood T cell repertoires in COVID-19. Sequenced by immunoSEQ multiplex PCR; TCRdb stores in-frame clones only, minus some. The sample shows some 350,000 clones, about 88% of them seen only once. Input material: peripheral blood. Receptors were obtained from a human donor in a cohort sampled during active COVID-19. The CDR3 runs from the conserved cysteine through the conserved F or W. The D gene is left open where the match is weak. Size values are once, few and many counts, or a class for expanded clones, and some rows have none.

D	V	size	J	DNA	CDR3
TRBD1	TRBV5-8	.	TRBJ1-5	TGTGCCAGCAGCTTGTTTTTGGGACAGGGAGTACGCAATCAGCCCCAGCATTTT	CASSLFLGQGVRNQPQHF
TRBD1	TRBV6-1	.	TRBJ1-1	TGTGCCAGCAGTGAAGCGGTCGACAGGGACACTGAAGCTTTCTTT	CASSEAVDRDTEAFF
TRBD1	TRBV3-1/TRBV3-2	.	TRBJ1-2	TGTGCCAGCAGCCAAGATGCAGGGGGCAGGGCTGGCTACACCTTC	CASSQDAGGRAGYTF
.	TRBV7-9	many	TRBJ1-6	TGTGCCAGCAGCTCGCTCAGGGGACATTCACCCCTCCACTTT	CASSSLRGHSPLHF
TRBD2	TRBV7-3	.	TRBJ2-3	TGTGCCAGCAGCTCTAGCCTAGCGGGAAGTCCAGATACGCAGTATTTT	CASSSSLAGSPDTQYF
.	TRBV6-6	.	TRBJ1-1	TGTGCCAGCGTGAGGCAGGGTAGGCTTGAAGCTTTCTTT	CASVRQGRLEAFF
TRBD2	TRBV11-2	.	TRBJ2-1	TGTGCCAGCAGCTCCGCGGGGGGGGATTACAATGAGCAGTTCTTC	CASSSAGGDYNEQFF
TRBD2	TRBV3-1/TRBV3-2	.	TRBJ2-3	TGTGCCAGCAGCCAAGAAGGAGCGGGGTGGGCTACGCAGTATTTT	CASSQEGAGWATQYF
TRBD2	TRBV3-1/TRBV3-2	.	TRBJ2-7	TGTGCCAGCAGCCAAGATCTAGCGGGGGGCCACGAGCAGTACTTC	CASSQDLAGGHEQYF
TRBD1	TRBV14	.	TRBJ2-1	TGTGCCAGCAGCCAAGGGTCGGCAGGGGGCTCCTACAATGAGCAGTTCTTC	CASSQGSAGGSYNEQFF
.	TRBV28	once	TRBJ1-1	TGTGCCAGCAGTGAAACACAATCGGGGATGAACACTGAAGCTTTCTTT	CASSETQSGMNTEAFF
.	TRBV7-2	.	TRBJ2-5	TGTGCCAGCAGCTTAAACCAGGGCGGGGCGGAGACCCAGTACTTC	CASSLNQGGAETQYF
.	TRBV3-1/TRBV3-2	.	TRBJ1-1	TGTGCCAGCAGCCAAGTGGAGGGTCTAGCTTTCTTT	CASSQVEGLAFF
.	TRBV10-2	.	TRBJ1-2	TGCGCCAGCAACCCCCGAGCAGGGACAACCTATGGCTACACCTTC	CASNPRAGTTYGYTF
.	TRBV5-1	.	TRBJ1-4	TGCGCCAGCAGCCAAGGCGGGTTAGGGCTCATCGAAAAACTGTTTTTT	CASSQGGLGLIEKLFF
.	TRBV5-1	.	TRBJ2-3	TGCGCCAGCAGCTTGGCCGGTGGTCCTAGCACAGATACGCAGTATTTT	CASSLAGGPSTDTQYF